This T cell receptor beta chain derives from a study of T cells in tuberculosis. General observations from the study: The stringent gate may have excluded weak CD1B-GMM tetramer binders.

V was pared by 7 bases and J by 5 bases, with 2 bases of the junction left unmatched. The CDR3 contains 13 residues. The germline gives CDR1 SGHAT, CDR2 FQNNGV. Thawed, overnight-rested PBMC were stained with GMM-loaded CD1B tetramer, viability dye and anti-CD3, then sorted. C32 glucose monomycolate from Rhodococcus equi was loaded onto the CD1B tetramers. TCRdb keeps only in-frame clones here, not all; method: immunoSEQ multiplex PCR. There are 88,000 or so clones in the sample; around 90% occur only once, and under 2.5% lies in the top ten. The chain is built from TRBV11-2 and TRBJ2-5, with 12 positions matching TRBD2. The sample was CD1b-GMM tetramer-negative cells sorted from PBMCs. The TCR was taken from an adult woman with latent tuberculosis. CDR3 DNA: TGTGCCAGCAAACTAGCGGGGGGTGAGACCCAGTACTTC. Protein: CASKLAGGETQYF.